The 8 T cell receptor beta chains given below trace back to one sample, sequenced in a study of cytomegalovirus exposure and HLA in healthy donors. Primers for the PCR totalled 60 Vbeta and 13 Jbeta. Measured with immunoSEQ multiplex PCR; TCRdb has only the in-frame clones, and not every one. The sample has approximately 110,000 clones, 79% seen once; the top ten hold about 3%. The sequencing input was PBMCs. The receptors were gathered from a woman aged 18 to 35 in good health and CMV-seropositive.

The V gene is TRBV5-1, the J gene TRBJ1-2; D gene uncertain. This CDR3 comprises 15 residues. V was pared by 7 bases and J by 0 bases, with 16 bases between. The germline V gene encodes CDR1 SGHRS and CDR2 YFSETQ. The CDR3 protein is CASPGSANPNYGYTF. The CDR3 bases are TGCGCCAGCCCGGGATCAGCTAATCCTAACTATGGCTACACCTTC.

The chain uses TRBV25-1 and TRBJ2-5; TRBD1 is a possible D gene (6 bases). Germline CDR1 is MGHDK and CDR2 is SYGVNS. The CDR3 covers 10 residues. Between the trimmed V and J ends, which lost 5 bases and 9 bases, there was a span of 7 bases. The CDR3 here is CASSQGPQYF. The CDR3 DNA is TGTGCCAGCAGTCAGGGGCCCCAGTACTTC.

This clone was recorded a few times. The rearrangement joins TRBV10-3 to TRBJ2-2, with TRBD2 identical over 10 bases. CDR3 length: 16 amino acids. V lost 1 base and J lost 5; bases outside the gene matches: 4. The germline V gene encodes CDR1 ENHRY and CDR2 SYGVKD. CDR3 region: CAISELAGGGTGELFF. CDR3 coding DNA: TGTGCCATCAGTGAGTTAGCGGGAGGAGGTACCGGGGAGCTGTTTTTT.

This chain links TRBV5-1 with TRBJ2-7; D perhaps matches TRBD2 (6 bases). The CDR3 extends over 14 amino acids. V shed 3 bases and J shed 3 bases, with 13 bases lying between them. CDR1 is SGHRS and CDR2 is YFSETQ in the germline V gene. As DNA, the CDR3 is TGCGCCAGCAGCTGGGTGGGCGGGGTCTACGAGCAGTACTTC. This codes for CASSWVGGVYEQYF.

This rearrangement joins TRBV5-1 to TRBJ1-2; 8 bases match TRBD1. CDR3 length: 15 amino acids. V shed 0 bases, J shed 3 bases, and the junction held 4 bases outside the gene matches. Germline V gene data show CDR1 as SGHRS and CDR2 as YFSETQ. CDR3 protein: CASSLEAGGDYGYTF. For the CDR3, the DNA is TGCGCCAGCAGCTTGGAGGCAGGGGGCGACTATGGCTACACCTTC.

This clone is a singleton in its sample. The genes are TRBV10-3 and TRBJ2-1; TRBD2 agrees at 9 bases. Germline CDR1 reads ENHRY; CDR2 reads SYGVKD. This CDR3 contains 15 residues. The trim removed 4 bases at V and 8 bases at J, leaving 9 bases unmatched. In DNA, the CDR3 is TGTGCCATCAGTGCGGGCGGGAGGGCCGTGTATGAGCAGTTCTTC. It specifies CAISAGGRAVYEQFF.

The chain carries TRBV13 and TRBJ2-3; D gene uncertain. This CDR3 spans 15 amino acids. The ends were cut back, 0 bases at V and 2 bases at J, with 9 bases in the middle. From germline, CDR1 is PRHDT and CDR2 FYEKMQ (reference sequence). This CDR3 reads CASSLGLRVTDTQYF. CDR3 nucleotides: TGTGCCAGCAGCTTAGGCCTAAGAGTCACAGATACGCAGTATTTT. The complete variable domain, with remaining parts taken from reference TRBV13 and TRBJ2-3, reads AAGVIQSPRHLIKEKRETATLKCYPIPRHDTVYWYQQGPGQDPQFLISFYEKMQSDKGSIPDRFSAQQFSDYHSELNMSSLELGDSALYFCASSLGLRVTDTQYFGPGTRLTVL.

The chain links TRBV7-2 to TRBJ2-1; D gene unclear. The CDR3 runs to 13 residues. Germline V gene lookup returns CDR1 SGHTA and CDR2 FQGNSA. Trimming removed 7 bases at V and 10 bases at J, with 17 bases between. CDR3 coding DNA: TGTGCCAGCATCCAAATCCCCCAGGCAGAGCAGTTCTTC. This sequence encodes CASIQIPQAEQFF.